Listed below are T cell receptor beta chains from one sample, sequenced in a study of cytomegalovirus exposure and HLA in healthy donors. The table came from immunoSEQ multiplex PCR; TCRdb's copy has only in-frame clones and leaves some out. Altogether 30,000 to 35,000 clones are present, 55% to 80% being singletons, with the ten largest covering over 9%. The sequenced material came from PBMCs. The receptors originated from a man aged 40-50 years in good health and CMV-seropositive. Both conserved end residues are part of each CDR3. The order of the fields is V gene, D gene, CDR3 protein. The D gene is left open where the match is weak.

>TRBV6-1|TRBD1
CASRGQGALYEQYF
>TRBV19|-
CASSSQAGHAYEQYF
>TRBV4-1|-
CASSQALFPNTGELFF
>TRBV27|-
CASSLSNRLGSNEQYF
>TRBV7-2|-
CASSLDKGQGRGYTF
>TRBV4-1|-
CASSQPRAEGKLFF
>TRBV10-3|TRBD1
CAVSTYRGPDTEAFF
>TRBV7-9|-
CASSLGGGSGNTIYF
>TRBV29-1|TRBD1
CSVEVDRGNEKLFF
>TRBV30|TRBD1
CAGDRAATEAFF
>TRBV5-1|TRBD1
CASSRGQGNSPLHF
>TRBV19|-
CASSKPGPGNQPQHF
>TRBV7-9|TRBD1
CASSRDRGWNQPQHF
>TRBV7-9|-
CASSLGGSYTF
>TRBV6-1|TRBD1
CASSERNTGQGNSPLHF
>TRBV7-3|TRBD2
CASSSGLAGSTDTQYF
>TRBV27|TRBD1
CASSLSGTGKYGYTF
>TRBV5-1|-
CASSLESSTDTQYF
>TRBV5-4|TRBD1
CASSRGGQGSGEQYF
>TRBV19|-
CASSIVEGQPQHF
>TRBV5-6|-
CASSLGHTSSGNTIYF
>TRBV6-6|TRBD2
CASMGLAGSSYNEQFF
>TRBV7-9|TRBD1
CASSLLPGQGAKNIQYF
>TRBV7-9|-
CASPTANNEQFF
>TRBV15|-
CATSRDRETGANVLTF
>TRBV6-1|-
CASSEVFAGRGLIQPQHF
>TRBV2|TRBD1
CASKGTGGRETQYF
>TRBV27|TRBD1
CASAPGGYEQYF
>TRBV5-1|-
CASSLAAGSSYNEQFF
>TRBV6-4|TRBD1
CASSPRTGSHQETQYF
>TRBV21-1|-
CASSRPDKNTEAFF
>TRBV6-1|-
CATVRQVSNTGELFF
>TRBV5-8|TRBD1
CASSLGQGAQVKETQYF
>TRBV10-3|-
CAINRGLNYLDGYTF
>TRBV5-1|TRBD1
CASSLETGNANGYTF
>TRBV27|-
CASSLGGAYSNQPQHF
>TRBV19|-
CASNRQYQETQYF
>TRBV10-3|-
CAISESGGRGASGNQPQHF
>TRBV5-5|-
CASSLWLVTNEQFF
>TRBV7-8|-
CASSPPLGGADIQYF
>TRBV10-3|-
CAIRGQGSLIYEQYF
>TRBV6-5|-
CASSYNTDRSNSPLHF
>TRBV30|-
CAWSVQGLRNTEAFF
>TRBV7-3|TRBD1
CASSLGQGLEQYF
>TRBV6-1|-
CASRGGSSGANVLTF
>TRBV4-2|TRBD1
CASSQEGDSRKAFF
>TRBV25-1|TRBD2
CASSELSSGITDTQYF
>TRBV7-9|TRBD1
CASSLAQGALYGYTF
>TRBV4-1|TRBD2
CASSQNERGVDEQFF
>TRBV2|-
CASSENRASPLHF
>TRBV19|-
CASRRGATKDNSPLHF
>TRBV14|TRBD1
CASSPRQGHEQYF
>TRBV19|TRBD1
CASSGQGVEGNTIYF
>TRBV30|TRBD2
CAWMASSGTRGVYEQYF
>TRBV7-3|-
CASSDGATADTQYF